This T cell receptor beta chain is drawn from a study of identifying expanded T cells in peripheral blood. The table came from immunoSEQ multiplex PCR; TCRdb's copy has only in-frame clones and leaves some out. The table includes roughly 90,000 clones, about 85% detected once. As regards this clone: What it binds is not known.

The CDR3 consists of 16 residues. V dropped 4 bases and J dropped 3 bases, with 16 bases sitting between them. Germline V CDR1 and CDR2: ENHRY, SYGVKD. Study-wide points: Roughly 1.2 clones differed between technical replicates, versus 16.4 and 19 over time.

The chain links TRBV10-3 to TRBJ1-3; D is possibly TRBD1 (6 bases). The source of this sequence is a person aged 18 to 75 in good health. Source material: blood. The CDR3 DNA is TGTGCCATCAGTGCTGGGGGCAGTAGGCGTGGAAACACCATATATTTT. Protein: CAISAGGSRRGNTIYF.